These T cell receptor beta chains were read from a single sample in a study of T cells in Graves' hyperthyroidism and ophthalmopathy. TCRdb ran MiXCR on the multiplex PCR reads and lists one entry per CDR3 protein. The data contain 490,000 or so distinct CDR3 sequences, just under 20% of them singletons. Sample: blood. These receptors came from a man aged 35 to 55 with Graves' ophthalmopathy. Both conserved end residues are part of each CDR3. The D gene is left open where the match is weak. Clone size is stated in some rows and not others, as once, few, many or a class when expanded.

D,J,size,V,DNA,CDR3
TRBD1,TRBJ2-7,-,TRBV19,TGTGCCAGTAGTCTGAGGGGGCAAGGTAACGAGCAGTACTTC,CASSLRGQGNEQYF
TRBD2,TRBJ2-7,few,TRBV12-3/TRBV12-4,TGTGCCAGCAGTTTAGCGGGAGGGCAGGAGCAGTACTTC,CASSLAGGQEQYF
-,TRBJ2-6,many,TRBV11-2,TGTGCCAGCAGCTTAGCAATATCTGGGGCCAACGTCCTGACTTTC,CASSLAISGANVLTF
-,TRBJ1-3,once,TRBV7-2,TGTGACAGCAGCCTTAGTTGGGGAACTGGAAACACCATATATTTT,CDSSLSWGTGNTIYF
TRBD1,TRBJ2-7,-,TRBV9,TGTGCCAGCAGCGTAGGAGACAGGGGCCTGTACGAGCAGTACTTC,CASSVGDRGLYEQYF
-,TRBJ2-1,many,TRBV13,TGTGCCAGCAGCAAGGCTTTCTACAATGAGCAGTTCTTC,CASSKAFYNEQFF
TRBD1,TRBJ2-7,many,TRBV20-1,TGCAGTGCGGGCGGACAGGGGCGCGAGCAGTACTTC,CSAGGQGREQYF
-,TRBJ2-5,many,TRBV5-1,TGTGCCAGCAGCTTAGGGCAGGGAGAGACCCAGTACTTC,CASSLGQGETQYF
-,TRBJ2-7,-,TRBV15,TGTGCCACCAGCAGAGAAGTGACGTCGTCCTACGAGCAGTACTTC,CATSREVTSSYEQYF
TRBD1,TRBJ2-7,-,TRBV18,TGTGCCAGCTCATCCCTGGACAGGGTGTCCGAGCAGTACTTC,CASSSLDRVSEQYF
TRBD1,TRBJ1-5,-,TRBV6-6,TGTGCCAGCAGTTACTCGCGGGACAGAAATCAGCCCCAGCATTTT,CASSYSRDRNQPQHF
TRBD2,TRBJ2-3,-,TRBV9,TGTGCCAGCAGCATCCTAGCGGGAGCAACAGATACGCAGTATTTT,CASSILAGATDTQYF
-,TRBJ2-7,many,TRBV2,TGTGCCAGCGGACAGAACTCCTACGAGCAGTACTTC,CASGQNSYEQYF
-,TRBJ2-1,many,TRBV11-1,TGTGCCAGCAGCCGAGGCCCCGGGACCGGGTTTTTTGAGCAGTTCTTC,CASSRGPGTGFFEQFF
-,TRBJ2-2,many,TRBV2,TGTGCCAGCAGTGAACAGCCACAAAGCGGGGAGCTGTTTTTT,CASSEQPQSGELFF
-,TRBJ2-2,-,TRBV6-5,TGTGCCAGCAGTTACTCGAAGTACTTGAAGCACACCGGGGAGCTGTTTTTT,CASSYSKYLKHTGELFF
-,TRBJ1-5,few,TRBV24-1,TGTGCCACCAGTGATTCCAGGGCGCCAAATCAGCCCCAGCATTTT,CATSDSRAPNQPQHF
-,TRBJ2-5,-,TRBV15,TGTGCCACCAGCAGGTCCAGCGGGGCGAGGGGGGAGACCCAGTACTTC,CATSRSSGARGETQYF
TRBD2,TRBJ2-1,once,TRBV24-1,TGTGCCACCAGTGATTGGGGACGGGGGGAGTACAATGAGCAGTTCTTC,CATSDWGRGEYNEQFF
-,TRBJ1-3,-,TRBV3-1,TGTGCCAGCAGCCATACAGGGACCGGAAACACCATATATTTT,CASSHTGTGNTIYF
TRBD1,TRBJ2-1,many,TRBV29-1,TGCAGCGTTGAAGGGGGACAGGGTATCTATGAGCAGTTCTTC,CSVEGGQGIYEQFF